What follows are 31 T cell receptor beta chains derived from one specimen sequenced in a study of cytomegalovirus exposure and HLA in healthy donors (dated by TCRdb to about 2017). Library preparation employed the immunoSEQ multiplex PCR assay. A mixture of 60 forward primers for TCR Vbeta segments and 13 reverse primers for TCR Jbeta segments was used in the multiplex PCR. What TCRdb holds here is the immuneACCESS table cut down to in-frame rearrangements. Part of the clones is not present; checked against another copy, under half of the missing clones reflect an unresolved V gene, and the others are unexplained. The sample data list 40,000 or so clones, and roughly 80% of these were observed just once. Roughly 1.5% of the sample belongs to the ten largest clones. The specimen was PBMCs. These receptor sequences come from a man aged 25 to 40 in good health and CMV-seronegative.

The chain couples TRBV7-9 to TRBJ2-2, with 8 bases that match TRBD1. V shed 5 bases, J shed 2 bases, and the junction held 4 bases outside the gene matches. Germline V lookup: CDR1 SEHNR, CDR2 FQNEAQ (reference sequence). The CDR3 length is 15 residues. The CDR3 DNA follows: TGTGCCAGCAGCCCGGACAGGGACAACACCGGGGAGCTGTTTTTT. Its translation: CASSPDRDNTGELFF.

This chain uses TRBV4-2 with TRBJ1-1; no firm D call. CDR3 length: 13 amino acids. Germline CDR1 LGHNA, CDR2 YNFKEQ. The V end lost 4 bases, the J end lost 5 bases, and 11 bases lay between the germline ends. The CDR3 bases are TGTGCCAGCAGCCCCTTCCAGAGGACTGAAGCTTTCTTT. Protein sequence: CASSPFQRTEAFF.

This chain uses TRBV6-1 with TRBJ1-4; possibly TRBD1 for D (5 bases). CDR1 and CDR2 from the germline V gene are MNHNS and SASEGT. The CDR3 totals 14 residues. The germline V and J ends were trimmed by 1 base and 8 bases, with 11 bases remaining between them. CDR3 DNA: TGTGCCAGCAGTGAAGAGACAGTTTACGAAAAACTGTTTTTT. It translates to CASSEETVYEKLFF.

The rearrangement links TRBV30 to TRBJ2-6; tentatively, D is TRBD2 (8 bases). The CDR3 has 15 amino acids. The V gene lost 5 bases and the J gene lost 2 bases, with 13 bases spanning the gap. Germline CDR1 GTSNPN, CDR2 SVGIG (reference sequence). The CDR3 nucleotides are TGTGCCTGGGTCGGGAGGGGGCCTGGGGCCAACGTCCTGACTTTC. Its translation is CAWVGRGPGANVLTF.

The CDR3 region has the DNA TGTGCCAGCAGCGTAGCCTCGGCGGGTGTCTCCGAAGCTTTCTTT. It codes for CASSVASAGVSEAFF. The J gene is TRBJ1-1, the V gene TRBV9; D remains unclear. Trimming removed 0 bases at V and 8 bases at J, with 17 bases between. CDR1 and CDR2 from the germline V gene are SGDLS and YYNGEE. This CDR3 has 15 residues. The variable domain in full, with the rest retrieved from reference TRBV9 and TRBJ1-1, is DSGVTQTPKHLITATGQRVTLRCSPRSGDLSVYWYQQSLDQGLQFLIQYYNGEERAKGNILERFSAQQFPDLHSELNLSSLELGDSALYFCASSVASAGVSEAFFGQGTRLTVV.

This clone came up a few times. The J gene is TRBJ1-1, the V gene TRBV7-9, with a tentative D call TRBD1 (5 bases). The ends were cut back, 7 bases at V and 7 bases at J, with 25 bases in the middle. The length of the CDR3 is 16 residues. The V gene's germline CDR1 is SEHNR and CDR2 FQNEAQ (reference sequence). CDR3 sequence (DNA): TGTGCCAGCACAATCAGGGCCGGCGGAGGGGATTTTGAAGCTTTCTTT. The encoded protein is CASTIRAGGGDFEAFF.

This clone is a singleton in its sample. The gene calls are TRBV4-3 and TRBJ2-3; 7 bases match TRBD2. The germline CDR1 and CDR2 sequences are LGHNA and YSLEER. V gave up 1 base and J gave up 4 bases; unmatched junction bases: 14. This CDR3 comprises 18 residues. Here the CDR3 reads CASSQVFVGGRSADTQYF. The CDR3 DNA sequence: TGCGCCAGCAGCCAAGTTTTCGTCGGCGGGAGAAGTGCAGATACGCAGTATTTT.

The chain combines TRBV28 with TRBJ1-2; D remains unclear. V lost 8 bases, J lost 2 bases, and 9 bases lay in between. The length of the CDR3 is 12 residues. The germline V gene encodes CDR1 MDHEN and CDR2 SYDVKM. The CDR3 is CASLGVNYGYTF. In nucleotides, the CDR3 is TGTGCCAGCCTGGGAGTCAACTATGGCTACACCTTC.

The chain joins TRBV2 to TRBJ2-5, with TRBD2 as a possible D gene (5 bases). Germline values: CDR1 SNHLY, CDR2 FYNNEI. Trimming removed 6 bases at V and 1 base at J, with 9 bases between. The CDR3 contains 13 residues. The CDR3 spells CASSGVLQETQYF. The CDR3 DNA reads as TGTGCCAGCAGCGGGGTCCTCCAAGAGACCCAGTACTTC.

The chain has TRBV19 and TRBJ1-2; D is ambiguous. Germline loops: CDR1 LNHDA, CDR2 SQIVND (reference sequence). There are 13 residues in the CDR3. V gave up 3 bases and J gave up 4 bases, with 9 bases separating them. DNA of the CDR3: TGTGCCAGTAGTATGGGAGGGTCCTATGGCTACACCTTC. It is translated as CASSMGGSYGYTF.

The V and J genes are TRBV5-1 and TRBJ2-1, with D perhaps matching TRBD2 (5 bases). Trimming shortened V by 0 bases and J by 0 bases, and 13 bases separated the two germline ends. The CDR3 totals 17 residues. Germline V gives CDR1 SGHRS, CDR2 YFSETQ. CDR3 sequence reads: CASSLVPSSISYNEQFF. For the CDR3, the DNA is TGCGCCAGCAGCTTGGTTCCATCTAGCATCTCCTACAATGAGCAGTTCTTC. Complete variable domain (other parts from reference TRBV5-1 and TRBJ2-1): KAGVTQTPRYLIKTRGQQVTLSCSPISGHRSVSWYQQTPGQGLQFLFEYFSETQRNKGNFPGRFSGRQFSNSRSEMNVSTLELGDSALYLCASSLVPSSISYNEQFFGPGTRLTVL.

This clone was counted a few times. The chain links TRBV19 to TRBJ2-1; 10 nucleotides match TRBD2. The CDR3 contains 15 residues. J lost 8 bases, V lost 2 bases, and 6 bases had no gene match. CDR1 and CDR2 from the germline V gene are LNHDA and SQIVND (reference sequence). CDR3 coding DNA: TGTGCCAGTAGTATAATTGGACTAGCGGCACATGAGCAGTTCTTC. Its protein product is CASSIIGLAAHEQFF.

The chain uses TRBV27 and TRBJ1-4; 7 positions match TRBD1. The CDR3 spans 21 residues. Trimming at V came to 5 bases and at J to 0 bases, leaving 21 bases not matched to a gene. In germline, CDR1 is MNHEY, CDR2 SMNVEV (reference sequence). The DNA for the CDR3 is TGTGCCAGCAGTGCCCGCTTGACAGGGCATCTAACGATCACAACTAATGAAAAACTGTTTTTT. Protein product: CASSARLTGHLTITTNEKLFF. The variable domain in full, completed from reference TRBV27 and TRBJ1-4, reads EAQVTQNPRYLITVTGKKLTVTCSQNMNHEYMSWYRQDPGLGLRQIYYSMNVEVTDKGDVPEGYKVSRKEKRNFPLILESPSPNQTSLYFCASSARLTGHLTITTNEKLFFGSGTQLSVL.

The chain joins TRBV2 to TRBJ2-1, with TRBD2 matching over 9 bases. The CDR3 loop spans 16 amino acids. V shed 6 bases, J shed 6 bases, and the junction held 12 bases outside the gene matches. Germline CDR1 is SNHLY and CDR2 is FYNNEI. CDR3 in DNA: TGTGCCAGCAGAGATGGACTAGCGCACATACCCAATGAGCAGTTCTTC. Its translation is CASRDGLAHIPNEQFF.

This clone was recorded only once. V gene TRBV12-2 combines with J gene TRBJ2-7; whether TRBD1, the table's D call, matches the DNA was not checked. TRBV12-2 is listed as a pseudogene. CDR3 length: 16 amino acids. Written as DNA, the CDR3 is TGTGCAAGTCGCTTAGGCTGGACAGGGACGTCCTACGAGCAGTACTTC. It encodes CASRLGWTGTSYEQYF.

This clone showed up just a few times. V usage is TRBV27 and J usage is TRBJ2-1, with D hard to call. CDR1 is MNHEY and CDR2 is SMNVEV in the germline V gene (reference sequence). The CDR3 has 16 amino acids. V was clipped by 7 bases and J by 8 bases, with 24 bases between them. In nucleotides, the CDR3 is TGTGCCAGCAAACCTCGCGTCGGGTTTATAGTATATGAGCAGTTCTTC. Translated, it gives CASKPRVGFIVYEQFF.

This clone was counted once. This chain joins TRBV7-2 and TRBJ2-7, with 16 bases fitting TRBD2. With V trimmed by 4 bases and J by 5 bases, 8 bases remained unmatched. Per the germline V gene, CDR1 is SGHTA and CDR2 is FQGNSA. This CDR3 region has 17 residues. CDR3 nucleotide sequence: TGTGCCAGCAGCTGGGGACTAGCGGGAGGGCCCGCCCACGAGCAGTACTTC. Its translation: CASSWGLAGGPAHEQYF.

The rearrangement links TRBV5-8 to TRBJ1-5; 10 nucleotides match TRBD1. The CDR3 has 19 residues. The V segment lost 2 bases and the J segment 7 bases; nucleotides outside the gene matches: 18. The germline V gene encodes CDR1 SGHTS and CDR2 YDEGEE. The CDR3 DNA sequence: TGTGCCAGCAGCTTAGACAGGGGGCGAGGTCAGGTCGGAAGCCAGCCCCAGCATTTT. Amino acid sequence: CASSLDRGRGQVGSQPQHF.

The chain employs TRBV25-1 and TRBJ1-3; D not certain. CDR1 and CDR2 from the germline V gene are MGHDK and SYGVNS. Trimming pared 5 bases from V and 4 bases from J, leaving 9 bases between. The CDR3 is 13 residues long. CDR3 residues: CASSTGLGNTIYF. As DNA, the CDR3 is TGTGCCAGCAGTACCGGACTGGGAAACACCATATATTTT.

J is TRBJ2-1 and V is TRBV7-6, with D possibly matching TRBD1 (5 bases). Per germline, CDR1 SGHVS and CDR2 FNYEAQ. The V and J ends lost 1 base and 5 bases respectively, with 12 bases between them. The CDR3 length is 15 residues. The CDR3 region has the DNA TGTGCCAGCAGCTTAGTCTCAGGGCTCAACAATGAGCAGTTCTTC. It specifies CASSLVSGLNNEQFF.

The chain links TRBV12-5 to TRBJ2-2; 8 nucleotides line up with TRBD2. The CDR3 length is 19 residues. Germline CDR1 reads LGHNT; CDR2 reads FRNRAP. The junction had 9 bases not matched to a gene; V was cut back by 0 bases and J by 0 bases. In DNA, the CDR3 is TGTGCTAGTGGTTTGGTCCTAGCGGGCCGATTTCCGAACACCGGGGAGCTGTTTTTT. Translated: CASGLVLAGRFPNTGELFF.

This chain connects TRBV5-1 to TRBJ2-2, with 10 bases lining up with TRBD2. CDR3 length equals 15 residues. The V gene end was trimmed by 3 bases and the J gene end by 6 bases; junction bases not matched to a gene: 5. Per the germline V gene, CDR1 is SGHRS and CDR2 is YFSETQ. CDR3 sequence: CASSYASGSAGELFF. As DNA, the CDR3 is TGCGCCAGCAGCTACGCTAGCGGGAGCGCCGGGGAGCTGTTTTTT.

The chain uses TRBV6-6 and TRBJ1-5; D is undetermined. The DNA end is more similar to TRBJ2-3, so the J call may be wrong. CDR3 length equals 15 residues. Germline V lookup: CDR1 MNHNY, CDR2 SVGAGI (reference sequence). The CDR3: CASSYAGYSNQPQYF. CDR3 DNA sequence: TGTGCCAGCAGTTACGCCGGGTATAGCAATCAGCCCCAGTATTTT.

The rearrangement links TRBV2 to TRBJ2-3, with a weak D call TRBD2 (5 bases). The CDR3 is made up of 16 amino acids. Between the trimmed V and J ends, which lost 5 bases and 6 bases, there was a span of 21 bases. CDR1 and CDR2 from the germline V gene are SNHLY and FYNNEI. For the CDR3, the DNA is TGTGCCAGCAGTAGAGGCGAGCTAGCTTTGTGGGATACGCAGTATTTT. It translates to CASSRGELALWDTQYF.

The J gene is TRBJ2-7, the V gene TRBV27; a weak D match, TRBD2 (6 bases). With 6 bases removed from V and 2 bases from J, the gap between germline ends came to 11 bases. This CDR3 is built from 13 residues. Germline V gives CDR1 MNHEY, CDR2 SMNVEV (reference sequence). The CDR3 DNA reads TGTGCCAGCAGGGGAGGCAGGGCCTACGAGCAGTACTTC. Translating it yields CASRGGRAYEQYF.

DNA of the CDR3: TGTGCCAGCAGGACCGGGACAGGGGCGAACATTCAGTACTTC. Its translation: CASRTGTGANIQYF. This chain links TRBV6-1 with TRBJ2-4; 10 nucleotides match TRBD1. Germline V gives CDR1 MNHNS, CDR2 SASEGT. The V gene end was trimmed by 6 bases and the J gene end by 7 bases; junction bases not matched to a gene: 6. The CDR3 consists of 14 residues.

This chain uses TRBV19 with TRBJ2-3; TRBD2 matches 7 bases. The J segment lost 6 bases and the V segment lost 5 bases, leaving 14 bases of the junction unmatched. There are 16 residues in the CDR3. Germline lookup yields CDR1 LNHDA and CDR2 SQIVND (reference sequence). The CDR3 DNA sequence: TGTGCCAGTAGTCCCGGGACTATAAGGGGTATGGATACGCAGTATTTT. Translated: CASSPGTIRGMDTQYF. Together with reference TRBV19 and TRBJ2-3, the CDR3 gives the full variable domain: DGGITQSPKYLFRKEGQNVTLSCEQNLNHDAMYWYRQDPGQGLRLIYYSQIVNDFQKGDIAEGYSVSREKKESFPLTVTSAQKNPTAFYLCASSPGTIRGMDTQYFGPGTRLTVL.

The chain couples TRBV6-6 to TRBJ2-3; D is possibly TRBD2 (6 bases). The ends were cut back, 8 bases at V and 0 bases at J, with 12 bases in the middle. Germline values: CDR1 MNHNY, CDR2 SVGAGI (reference sequence). CDR3 size: 14 residues. The chain's CDR3 is CASLWEESTDTQYF. DNA of the CDR3: TGTGCCAGCCTCTGGGAGGAAAGCACAGATACGCAGTATTTT.

This clone was recorded a few times. The rearrangement joins TRBV13 to TRBJ1-2; D gene uncertain. Trimming took off 5 bases at V and 6 bases at J, with 19 bases between the two ends. The CDR3 length is 15 residues. Germline assignment: CDR1 PRHDT and CDR2 FYEKMQ (reference sequence). The CDR3 DNA is TGTGCCAGCAGCCCCTCCGGGGAGCTTACTAATGGCTACACCTTC. This encodes CASSPSGELTNGYTF.

The chain couples TRBV21-1 to TRBJ2-1; the table's D call of TRBD2 was not tested on the DNA. TRBV21-1 is shown as a pseudogene. The CDR3 contains 16 residues. The CDR3 loop reads CASSKRGGPFGNEQFF. DNA for the CDR3: TGTGCCAGCAGCAAAAGGGGAGGGCCCTTTGGCAATGAGCAGTTCTTC.

The V call is TRBV7-2, the J call TRBJ2-1; TRBD2 agrees at 9 bases. The germline CDR1 and CDR2 sequences are SGHTA and FQGNSA. J was trimmed by 7 bases and V by 5 bases; bases with no gene match: 6. This CDR3 is built from 14 residues. Here the CDR3 reads CASSPTSGRNEQFF. The DNA for the CDR3 is TGTGCCAGCAGCCCGACAAGCGGGAGGAATGAGCAGTTCTTC. The full variable domain, completed using reference TRBV7-2 and TRBJ2-1, is GAGVSQSPSNKVTEKGKDVELRCDPISGHTALYWYRQSLGQGLEFLIYFQGNSAPDKSGLPSDRFSAERTGGSVSTLTIQRTQQEDSAVYLCASSPTSGRNEQFFGPGTRLTVL.